A single sample gave rise to the 29 T cell receptor beta chains below, sequenced in a study of blood T cell repertoires in COVID-19. Clones were sequenced by immunoSEQ multiplex PCR, and TCRdb holds only the in-frame ones, with some missing. The sample shows 250,000 to 300,000 clones, about nine tenths of them seen only once. The sequenced sample consisted of peripheral blood. The origin of the receptors is a man between 50 and 59 years old with acute or convalescent COVID-19.

The chain links TRBV20-1 to TRBJ1-2; no clear D gene. V was shortened by 5 bases and J by 8 bases, with 9 bases between the two germline ends. The germline V gene has CDR1 DFQATT and CDR2 SNEGSKA (reference sequence). CDR3 length: 10 residues. The CDR3 bases are TGCAGTGCTCCTAAAAGCGGCTACACCTTC. It is translated as CSAPKSGYTF.

The chain joins TRBV7-9 to TRBJ1-1, with 7 bases aligning to TRBD1. Germline V lookup: CDR1 SEHNR, CDR2 FQNEAQ (reference sequence). Losses at the gene ends were 3 bases for V and 0 bases for J; bases not matched to a gene: 1. This CDR3 is built from 14 residues. Written as DNA, the CDR3 is TGTGCCAGCAGCTTGGGACAGTTGAACACTGAAGCTTTCTTT. Its protein is CASSLGQLNTEAFF.

V is TRBV24-1 and J is TRBJ2-3; 10 bases line up with TRBD1. Unmatched junction bases numbered 4, after V lost 6 bases and J lost 2 bases. In germline, CDR1 is KGHDR, CDR2 SFDVKD. CDR3 length: 15 amino acids. The CDR3 spells CATSLGQGITDTQYF. CDR3 bases: TGTGCCACCAGTCTGGGACAGGGGATCACAGATACGCAGTATTTT.

The CDR3 DNA sequence: TGTGCCAGCTCACCACCAGAAAAGAGGCTCGAGCAGTACTTC. Translated: CASSPPEKRLEQYF. The chain recombines TRBV18 with TRBJ2-7, with D uncertain. CDR1 is KGHSH, CDR2 LQKENI, per germline. V was clipped by 0 bases and J by 6 bases, with 12 bases between them. CDR3 size: 14 residues.

The chain links TRBV19 to TRBJ1-5, with unresolved D. CDR1 is LNHDA and CDR2 is SQIVND in the germline V gene (reference sequence). The CDR3 runs to 16 residues. V dropped 1 base and J dropped 9 bases, with 19 bases sitting between them. In DNA, the CDR3 is TGTGCCAGTAGTATAGGGGCGGGCGAGGGCTGGTGGCCCCAGCATTTT. Translating gives CASSIGAGEGWWPQHF.

J is TRBJ2-7 and V is TRBV5-1; D is ambiguous. CDR1 and CDR2 from the germline V gene are SGHRS and YFSETQ. Trimming cost V 0 bases and J 2 bases, with 12 bases left between them. This CDR3 comprises 15 residues. CDR3 sequence reads: CASSLAGADAYEQYF. CDR3 nucleotides: TGCGCCAGCAGCTTGGCCGGAGCAGATGCCTACGAGCAGTACTTC.

The gene calls are TRBV21-1 and TRBJ2-1; whether TRBD2, the table's D call, matches the DNA was not checked. TRBV21-1 is noted as a pseudogene. This CDR3 has 17 residues. The CDR3 DNA follows: TGTGCCAGCAGCAACCCCCCGGGACTAGCGGGGGAAGGTGAGCAGTTCTTC. It is translated as CASSNPPGLAGEGEQFF.

The chain couples TRBV2 to TRBJ1-5; D gene unclear. CDR3 length equals 13 residues. The germline gives CDR1 SNHLY, CDR2 FYNNEI. V gave up 7 bases and J gave up 0 bases, with 7 bases separating them. This CDR3 is CASIYNSNQPQHF. The CDR3 DNA reads TGTGCCAGCATTTACAATAGCAATCAGCCCCAGCATTTT.

The chain is built from TRBV10-1 and TRBJ1-1, with D possibly being TRBD1 (5 bases). V lost 6 bases and J 1 base, leaving 9 bases between the germline ends. The germline CDR1 and CDR2 sequences are WNHNN and SYGVQD (reference sequence). The CDR3 spans 13 residues. The CDR3 spells CASSVTANTEAFF. CDR3 sequence (DNA): TGCGCCAGCAGCGTGACAGCGAACACTGAAGCTTTCTTT.

The CDR3 reads CASSLSYNNEQFF. CDR3 sequence (DNA): TGTGCCAGCAGTTTATCGTATAACAATGAGCAGTTCTTC. The genes are TRBV27 and TRBJ2-1; no clear D. V shed 0 bases and J shed 5 bases, with 5 bases lying between them. The CDR3 consists of 13 residues. CDR1 and CDR2 (germline): MNHEY, SMNVEV (reference sequence).

The CDR3 loop is CASSFGGGPTGELFF. Written as DNA, the CDR3 is TGCGCCAGCAGCTTTGGCGGGGGGCCCACCGGGGAGCTGTTTTTT. The chain carries TRBV5-1 and TRBJ2-2, with TRBD2 identical over 8 bases. The CDR3 has 15 residues. V shed 2 bases and J 4 bases; nucleotides not matched to a gene: 4. Germline lookup yields CDR1 SGHRS and CDR2 YFSETQ.

J is TRBJ1-2 and V is TRBV7-8, with TRBD1 matching 9 bases. Per germline, CDR1 SGHVS and CDR2 FQNEAQ. The J segment lost 7 bases and the V segment lost 5 bases, leaving 5 bases of the junction unmatched. This CDR3 region has 13 residues. CDR3 loop: CASSLDRGGGYTF. CDR3 coding DNA: TGTGCCAGCAGCCTGGACAGGGGAGGTGGCTACACCTTC.

The chain employs TRBV7-8 and TRBJ2-4, with D possibly TRBD1 on 6 matching bases. The CDR3 extends over 16 amino acids. V lost 4 bases to trimming and J lost 0 bases, with 13 bases between them. CDR1 and CDR2 (germline): SGHVS, FQNEAQ. CDR3 sequence reads: CASSSQGPLAKNIQYF. CDR3 in DNA: TGTGCCAGCAGCTCTCAGGGGCCCCTAGCCAAAAACATTCAGTACTTC.

This clone was found a few times. V gene TRBV29-1 combines with J gene TRBJ2-1; D is possibly TRBD1 (5 bases). The CDR3 covers 15 residues. CDR1 is SQVTM, CDR2 ANQGSEA, per germline. Between the trimmed V and J ends, which lost 1 base and 0 bases, there was a span of 10 bases. The CDR3 nucleotides are TGCAGCGTTGAAGGGGGCAAGAGCTCCTACAATGAGCAGTTCTTC. Residues: CSVEGGKSSYNEQFF.

The V and J genes are TRBV5-1 and TRBJ2-6, with 8 nucleotides matching TRBD1. This CDR3 is 17 amino acids long. The V gene end was trimmed by 7 bases and the J gene end by 2 bases; junction bases not matched to a gene: 11. CDR1 and CDR2 from the germline V gene are SGHRS and YFSETQ. The CDR3 region is CASFTTPGGAGANVLTF. The CDR3 DNA reads as TGCGCCAGCTTCACGACTCCAGGGGGCGCTGGGGCCAACGTCCTGACTTTC.

This clone was found a few times. This rearrangement joins TRBV5-1 to TRBJ2-3, with 7 nucleotides matching TRBD1. Germline CDR1 is SGHRS and CDR2 is YFSETQ. CDR3 length: 14 residues. With V trimmed by 3 bases and J by 2 bases, 3 bases remained unmatched. The CDR3 DNA is TGCGCCAGCAGCTGGGACAGTCTCACAGATACGCAGTATTTT. The encoded protein is CASSWDSLTDTQYF.

The V call is TRBV9, the J call TRBJ1-1; 9 positions match TRBD1. The V gene end was trimmed by 2 bases and the J gene end by 0 bases; junction bases not matched to a gene: 2. CDR3 size: 15 residues. Per the germline V gene, CDR1 is SGDLS and CDR2 is YYNGEE. The CDR3 spells CASSVRDRVNTEAFF. Written as DNA, the CDR3 is TGTGCCAGCAGCGTGAGGGACAGGGTGAACACTGAAGCTTTCTTT.

V and J are TRBV5-4 and TRBJ1-4, with no clear D. V lost 9 bases to trimming and J lost 3 bases, with 18 bases between them. CDR1 is SGHNT, CDR2 YYREEE, per germline (reference sequence). CDR3 length equals 15 residues. The DNA for the CDR3 is TGTGCCACAACACGAACGGGGAGAGCTAATGAAAAACTGTTTTTT. This gives the protein CATTRTGRANEKLFF. Together with reference TRBV5-4 and TRBJ1-4, the CDR3 gives the full variable domain: ETGVTQSPTHLIKTRGQQVTLRCSSQSGHNTVSWYQQALGQGPQFIFQYYREEENGRGNFPPRFSGLQFPNYSSELNVNALELDDSALYLCATTRTGRANEKLFFGSGTQLSVL.

The chain links TRBV29-1 to TRBJ1-3; D not resolved. The CDR3 has 12 amino acids. Germline V gives CDR1 SQVTM, CDR2 ANQGSEA. V lost 5 bases and J lost 0, with 5 bases in between. The CDR3 nucleotides are TGCAGCGTTCGTCTCTCTGGAAACACCATATATTTT. This encodes CSVRLSGNTIYF. Combining the CDR3 with reference TRBV29-1 and TRBJ1-3 gives the whole variable domain SAVISQKPSRDICQRGTSLTIQCQVDSQVTMMFWYRQQPGQSLTLIATANQGSEATYESGFVIDKFPISRPNLTFSTLTVSNMSPEDSSIYLCSVRLSGNTIYFGEGSWLTVV.

The chain employs TRBV7-8 and TRBJ2-1; D call uncertain. Trimming took off 2 bases at V and 3 bases at J, with 11 bases between the two ends. Germline loops: CDR1 SGHVS, CDR2 FQNEAQ. The CDR3 loop spans 15 amino acids. CDR3 DNA: TGTGCCAGCAGCTTAAGAGGAGTCGGCTACAATGAGCAGTTCTTC. It yields the protein CASSLRGVGYNEQFF.

J is TRBJ2-1 and V is TRBV5-8; 11 positions match TRBD2. The CDR3 consists of 17 residues. J was trimmed by 7 bases and V by 0 bases; bases with no gene match: 9. Germline-derived CDR1 and CDR2 are SGHTS and YDEGEE. The CDR3 nucleotides are TGTGCCAGCAGCTTGGTTTTTAGCGGGGGGGGACGGAATGAGCAGTTCTTC. It yields the protein CASSLVFSGGGRNEQFF.

As concerns this clone: The same CDR3 can be traced to other DNA sequences in this sample. The J gene is TRBJ2-7, the V gene TRBV19, with D perhaps matching TRBD2 (6 bases). The germline gives CDR1 LNHDA, CDR2 SQIVND (reference sequence). The CDR3 extends over 11 amino acids. V gave up 3 bases and J gave up 6 bases, with 6 bases separating them. CDR3: CASSISGEQYF. The CDR3 nucleotides read TGTGCCAGTAGTATTAGCGGCGAGCAGTACTTC. Full variable domain (missing parts from reference TRBV19 and TRBJ2-7): DGGITQSPKYLFRKEGQNVTLSCEQNLNHDAMYWYRQDPGQGLRLIYYSQIVNDFQKGDIAEGYSVSREKKESFPLTVTSAQKNPTAFYLCASSISGEQYFGPGTRLTVT.

This clone was recorded once. The chain recombines TRBV3-1 (or the pseudogene TRBV3-2) with TRBJ2-1, with a weak D call TRBD1 (6 bases). This CDR3 has 17 amino acids. CDR1 LGHDT and CDR2 YNNKEL come from the germline V gene (reference sequence). Trimming shortened V by 0 bases and J by 4 bases, and 16 bases separated the two germline ends. Here the CDR3 DNA reads TGTGCCAGCAGCCAAGACGGCTCAGGGGTGGGTTACAATGAGCAGTTCTTC. Translation gives CASSQDGSGVGYNEQFF.

The chain uses TRBV18 and TRBJ2-2, with 10 positions matching TRBD1. Germline CDR1 reads KGHSH; CDR2 reads LQKENI. This CDR3 region has 17 residues. Trimming cost V 5 bases and J 5 bases; bases outside gene matches: 11. The CDR3 is CASSTLPRTGGTGELFF. The CDR3, as DNA: TGTGCCAGCTCAACACTTCCTAGGACAGGGGGAACCGGGGAGCTGTTTTTT.

This chain connects TRBV5-1 to TRBJ2-2, with no clear D. V was cut by 3 bases and J by 3 bases, with 9 bases left in between. Germline V lookup: CDR1 SGHRS, CDR2 YFSETQ. CDR3 length: 14 residues. The CDR3 loop reads CASSSNGDTGELFF. The CDR3 bases are TGCGCCAGCAGCTCAAACGGAGACACCGGGGAGCTGTTTTTT.

The chain employs TRBV27 and TRBJ1-1; the match to TRBD1 covers 8 bases. The length of the CDR3 is 14 residues. CDR1 and CDR2 (germline): MNHEY, SMNVEV (reference sequence). V was clipped by 4 bases and J by 5 bases; unmatched bases: 6. The CDR3 here is CASSSADRVTEAFF. For the CDR3, the DNA is TGTGCCAGCAGTTCCGCGGACAGGGTGACTGAAGCTTTCTTT.

V gene TRBV5-1 combines with J gene TRBJ1-2; the D gene is possibly TRBD1 (6 bases). Trimming shortened V by 0 bases and J by 5 bases, and 11 bases separated the two germline ends. Germline loops: CDR1 SGHRS, CDR2 YFSETQ. The CDR3 is 14 residues long. In nucleotides, the CDR3 is TGCGCCAGCAGCTTGGGGGACAAATCATATGGCTACACCTTC. This codes for CASSLGDKSYGYTF.

This rearrangement joins TRBV27 to TRBJ1-6; D might be TRBD1 (6 bases). Germline CDR1 reads MNHEY; CDR2 reads SMNVEV (reference sequence). The V gene lost 4 bases and the J gene lost 9 bases, with 13 bases spanning the gap. The CDR3 covers 14 residues. CDR3 nucleotide sequence: TGTGCCAGCAGTTCTCAGGGGATTTCTTCACCCCTCCACTTT. Residues: CASSSQGISSPLHF.

V gene TRBV5-1 combines with J gene TRBJ2-7, with 10 bases matching TRBD1. CDR3 length: 14 amino acids. Unmatched junction bases numbered 4, after V lost 4 bases and J lost 3 bases. Germline V gene sequence: CDR1 SGHRS, CDR2 YFSETQ. The CDR3 DNA follows: TGCGCCAGCAGCCAGACAGGGGGCGGCTACGAGCAGTACTTC. It is translated as CASSQTGGGYEQYF.